Presented here are 20 T cell receptor beta chains from one specimen sequenced in a study of radiotherapy plus CTLA-4 blockade in lung cancer (dated by TCRdb to the late 2010s). Library method: the immunoSEQ multiplex PCR assay. As stored in TCRdb, this immuneACCESS dataset retains in-frame rearrangements with V and J assigned. A fraction of the clones does not appear; measured against another copy, unresolved V genes explain less than half of the discrepancy, and the remainder lacks a known reason. The sample table lists approximately 65,000 clones, approximately 80% of them with a count of one. Approximately 4.4% of the sample lies in the top ten. This sample comprised peripheral blood, obtained from a patient treated with radiotherapy plus ipilimumab. The source is a human donor with non-small cell lung cancer who had a complete response to radiotherapy plus ipilimumab.

This chain's CDR3 is CASSSWKGGNEQFF. The CDR3 DNA is TGTGCCAGCAGCTCATGGAAGGGAGGGAATGAGCAGTTCTTC. J is TRBJ2-1 and V is TRBV7-9, with TRBD2 matching over 7 bases. The length of the CDR3 is 14 residues. With 4 bases clipped from V and 7 bases from J, the junction kept 7 bases outside the gene matches. Germline V gives CDR1 SEHNR, CDR2 FQNEAQ (reference sequence).

The chain recombines TRBV28 with TRBJ2-4; D uncertain. V dropped 6 bases and J dropped 0 bases, with 12 bases sitting between them. The CDR3 sequence is 15 residues long. Germline CDR1 is MDHEN and CDR2 is SYDVKM. The CDR3 protein is CASSLTNLAKNIQYF. DNA for the CDR3: TGTGCCAGCAGCCTAACGAACTTAGCCAAAAACATTCAGTACTTC.

The chain uses TRBV4-1 and TRBJ1-2, with 8 bases that match TRBD1. The germline V gene has CDR1 MGHRA and CDR2 YSYEKL. This CDR3 has 18 amino acids. Trimming cost V 0 bases and J 4 bases; bases outside gene matches: 13. The CDR3 protein is CASSQDYLGGDRSYGYTF. The DNA of the CDR3 is TGCGCCAGCAGCCAAGATTATCTGGGGGGGGACAGGTCCTATGGCTACACCTTC.

This chain links TRBV27 with TRBJ1-1, with D uncertain. The germline V gene has CDR1 MNHEY and CDR2 SMNVEV (reference sequence). With 5 bases removed from V and 1 base from J, the gap between germline ends came to 11 bases. The CDR3 consists of 14 residues. The DNA for the CDR3 is TGTGCCAGCAGTCCCCGACACTCGAACACTGAAGCTTTCTTT. Translated: CASSPRHSNTEAFF.

This clone was recorded a few times. The rearrangement uses TRBV5-6 and TRBJ2-7; D uncertain. The CDR3 runs 11 residues. V lost 0 bases and J lost 7, with 5 bases in between. The germline V gene has CDR1 SGHDT and CDR2 YYEEEE. The CDR3 here is CASSLGPEQYV. The CDR3 DNA reads TGTGCCAGCAGCTTGGGGCCGGAGCAGTACGTC.

The gene calls are TRBV30 and TRBJ1-1; tentative D call: TRBD1 (6 bases). This CDR3 is 11 amino acids long. The germline V and J ends were trimmed by 0 bases and 10 bases, with 9 bases remaining between them. CDR1 GTSNPN and CDR2 SVGIG come from the germline V gene (reference sequence). CDR3 sequence reads: CAWSVSRGAFF. DNA of the CDR3: TGTGCCTGGAGTGTATCCAGGGGAGCTTTCTTT.

With respect to this clone: Sequence at one end of the junction differs from germline and may be a read error. The chain is built from TRBV30 and TRBJ1-4; maybe TRBD1 (6 bases). Germline V gene sequence: CDR1 GTSNPN, CDR2 SVGIG (reference sequence). The CDR3 extends over 12 amino acids. CDR3 nucleotides: TGTGCCCGGAGGGGGACTAATGAAAAACTGTTTTTT. It codes for CARRGTNEKLFF.

This chain uses TRBV7-2 with TRBJ2-1; 9 bases map to TRBD2. V dropped 0 bases and J dropped 4; count of bases not matched to a gene: 4. The CDR3 consists of 16 residues. Germline V gene data show CDR1 as SGHTA and CDR2 as FQGNSA. CDR3 DNA sequence: TGTGCCAGCAGCTTAGCTCTGGCGGGAGGGTACAATGAGCAGTTCTTC. As protein: CASSLALAGGYNEQFF.

The V gene is TRBV30, the J gene TRBJ1-5; TRBD1 is a possible D gene (6 bases). V lost 2 bases and J lost 0, with 8 bases in between. Germline lookup yields CDR1 GTSNPN and CDR2 SVGIG (reference sequence). This CDR3 spans 14 amino acids. The chain's CDR3 is CAWSKGGSNQPQHF. The CDR3 nucleotides read TGTGCCTGGAGTAAAGGGGGTAGCAATCAGCCCCAGCATTTT.

The chain couples TRBV25-1 to TRBJ2-1, with D perhaps matching TRBD1 (6 bases). This CDR3 is 15 amino acids long. Germline lookup yields CDR1 MGHDK and CDR2 SYGVNS. V was trimmed by 5 bases and J by 4 bases, leaving 15 bases between them. CDR3 loop: CASSLPGHDYNEQFF. CDR3 DNA: TGTGCCAGCAGTTTACCGGGACACGATTACAATGAGCAGTTCTTC.

In this sample, this clone turned up a few times. This rearrangement joins TRBV9 to TRBJ1-3, with D tentatively TRBD1 (6 bases). Trimming removed 3 bases at V and 2 bases at J, with 9 bases between. This CDR3 is built from 14 residues. Germline CDR1 and CDR2: SGDLS and YYNGEE. The CDR3 nucleotides read TGTGCCAGCAGCGCCCGGACAGCTGGAAACACCATATATTTT. It translates to CASSARTAGNTIYF.

This chain joins TRBV30 and TRBJ2-1; TRBD1 aligns across 8 bases. This CDR3 contains 12 residues. Trimming took 7 bases from V and 3 from J; bases not matched to a gene: 2. Germline V gene lookup returns CDR1 GTSNPN and CDR2 SVGIG (reference sequence). The CDR3 bases are TGTGCCTCCGGACAGGGCTACAATGAGCAGTTCTTC. This codes for CASGQGYNEQFF.

The genes are TRBV4-1 and TRBJ1-5; possible D gene TRBD1, 5 bases. V lost 1 base to trimming and J lost 8 bases, with 9 bases between them. The CDR3 totals 13 residues. Looked up from germline, CDR1 is MGHRA and CDR2 is YSYEKL. Here the CDR3 reads CASSQGPREPQHF. As DNA, the CDR3 is TGCGCCAGCAGCCAAGGACCCAGGGAGCCCCAGCATTTT.

The V call is TRBV19, the J call TRBJ1-1, with D unresolved. The germline V gene encodes CDR1 LNHDA and CDR2 SQIVND (reference sequence). CDR3 length: 15 residues. V gave up 7 bases and J gave up 4 bases, with 19 bases separating them. CDR3 nucleotide sequence: TGTGCCAGTATTACGGGTTATAGAGGCGGCACTGAAGCTTTCTTT. Translation: CASITGYRGGTEAFF.

This chain uses TRBV10-2 with TRBJ1-1; TRBD1 might be the D (5 bases). The CDR3 extends over 13 amino acids. Germline V gives CDR1 WSHSY, CDR2 SAAADI. V was trimmed by 4 bases and J by 2 bases, leaving 8 bases between them. The CDR3 region is CASSGGTNTEAFF. DNA of the CDR3: TGCGCCAGCAGTGGGGGGACCAACACTGAAGCTTTCTTT.

The gene calls are TRBV5-1 and TRBJ2-1; 9 bases line up with TRBD2. The CDR3 totals 16 residues. Germline CDR1 is SGHRS and CDR2 is YFSETQ. The ends lost 4 bases at V and 4 bases at J; junction bases unmatched: 9. CDR3 protein: CASSSLSGSGYNEQFF. The CDR3 nucleotides are TGCGCCAGCAGCAGCCTTAGCGGGAGTGGTTACAATGAGCAGTTCTTC.

This chain joins TRBV6-5 and TRBJ1-1; the D is unclear. Trimming stripped 2 bases from V and 5 bases from J, with 3 bases between. The CDR3 spans 11 residues. CDR1 and CDR2 from the germline V gene are MNHEY and SVGAGI. The CDR3 DNA reads TGTGCCAGCAGTTACCTGACTGAAGCTTTCTTT. It codes for CASSYLTEAFF.

The rearrangement joins TRBV25-1 to TRBJ2-5, with TRBD2 matching 14 bases. After removal of 1 base from V and 5 bases from J, the junction contained 3 bases not matched to a gene. Germline lookup yields CDR1 MGHDK and CDR2 SYGVNS. The CDR3 is made up of 16 amino acids. Here the CDR3 reads CASSESTSGRAETQYF. The DNA for the CDR3 is TGTGCCAGCAGTGAATCGACTAGCGGGAGGGCTGAGACCCAGTACTTC. Using reference TRBV25-1 and TRBJ2-5 for the parts outside the CDR3, the full variable domain is EADIYQTPRYLVIGTGKKITLECSQTMGHDKMYWYQQDPGMELHLIHYSYGVNSTEKGDLSSESTVSRIRTEHFPLTLESARPSHTSQYLCASSESTSGRAETQYFGPGTRLLVL.

Remarks on this clone: Other DNA variants within this sample encode the same CDR3. The DNA for the CDR3 is TGCAGTGCTTCGACAGATACGCAGTATTTT. Translating it yields CSASTDTQYF. The rearrangement links TRBV20-1 to TRBJ2-3; no clear D gene. Germline CDR1 DFQATT, CDR2 SNEGSKA (reference sequence). The CDR3 is 10 amino acids. V gave up 5 bases and J gave up 3 bases, with 3 bases separating them.

This chain joins TRBV9 and TRBJ1-4; no reliable D call. V shed 0 bases and J shed 5 bases, with 8 bases lying between them. Germline V gene lookup returns CDR1 SGDLS and CDR2 YYNGEE. CDR3 length equals 14 residues. The CDR3 sequence is CASSVGTTNEKLFF. CDR3 DNA: TGTGCCAGCAGCGTAGGTACCACCAATGAAAAACTGTTTTTT.